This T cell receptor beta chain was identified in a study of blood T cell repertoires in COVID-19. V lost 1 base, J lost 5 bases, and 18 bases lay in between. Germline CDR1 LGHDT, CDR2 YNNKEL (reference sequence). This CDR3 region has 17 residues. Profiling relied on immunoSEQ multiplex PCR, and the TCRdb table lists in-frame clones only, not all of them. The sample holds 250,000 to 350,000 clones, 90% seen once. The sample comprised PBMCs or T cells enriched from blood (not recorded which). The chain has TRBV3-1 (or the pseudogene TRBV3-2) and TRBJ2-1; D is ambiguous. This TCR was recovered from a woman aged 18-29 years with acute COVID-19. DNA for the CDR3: TGTGCCAGCAGCCAAGTGAGCCGCCTTCGTATGAACAATGAGCAGTTCTTC. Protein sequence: CASSQVSRLRMNNEQFF.